This T cell receptor beta chain was identified in a study of monozygotic twins with inflammatory bowel disease. Remarks on this clonotype: Its antigen is not known.

Study-wide results and limits: There was no way to distinguish the different T cell subtypes.

A 6-nucleotide sample barcode was carried by the UMIs, which template switching added. TCRdb re-analyzed the 5' RACE reads; it lists each CDR3 protein once, without DNA. The record lists about 300,000 distinct CDR3 sequences, of which the ten most abundant hold 5.6%. Germline V gives CDR1 DFQATT, CDR2 SNEGSKA (reference sequence). This CDR3 contains 13 residues. The sample comprised blood. This sequence originates from a human donor with ulcerative colitis or Crohn's disease, or a healthy co-twin of an affected twin (not recorded which). The chain couples TRBV20-1 to TRBJ2-5. The CDR3 loop reads CSARAALRETQYF.